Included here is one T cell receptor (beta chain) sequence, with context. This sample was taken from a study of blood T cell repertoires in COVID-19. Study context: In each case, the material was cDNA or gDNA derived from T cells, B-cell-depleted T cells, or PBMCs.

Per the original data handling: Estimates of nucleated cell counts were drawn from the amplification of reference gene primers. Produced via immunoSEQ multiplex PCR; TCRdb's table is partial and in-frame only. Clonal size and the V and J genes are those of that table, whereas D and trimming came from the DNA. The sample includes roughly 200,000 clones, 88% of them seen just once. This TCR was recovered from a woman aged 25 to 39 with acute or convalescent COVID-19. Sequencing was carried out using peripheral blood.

The CDR3 loop is CATSAYNEQFF. The CDR3 nucleotides read TGTGCCACTTCGGCCTACAATGAGCAGTTCTTC. J is TRBJ2-1 and V is TRBV2; D is uncertain. This CDR3 has 11 amino acids. Germline V gene data show CDR1 as SNHLY and CDR2 as FYNNEI. Trimming left V 10 bases short and J 2 bases short, with 6 bases between.